This T cell receptor (beta chain) emerged from a study of T cell responses to AZD1222 COVID-19 vaccine. Study overall: Whether given at about 4 or about 12 weeks, second doses were pooled. Points from the study as a whole: Among the donors, most were white British and more were female, and clonal diversity was possibly underestimated.

This clone came up once. What it binds is unknown. Measured with immunoSEQ multiplex PCR; TCRdb has only the in-frame clones, and not every one. The data contain roughly 110,000 clones, around 87% of them seen just once; the ten biggest clones take up about 4.5%. V lost 4 bases, J lost 4 bases, and 8 bases lay in between. This CDR3 has 13 amino acids. Germline assignment: CDR1 SGDLS and CDR2 YYNGEE. The chain employs TRBV9 and TRBJ2-2; D is ambiguous. This material consisted of peripheral blood, taken on day 0 of AZD1222 vaccination. This receptor was identified in an adult in good health. The CDR3 loop reads CASSPRATGELFF. DNA of the CDR3: TGTGCCAGCAGCCCCAGAGCCACCGGGGAGCTGTTTTTT.